This TCR beta chain was recorded in a study of blood T cell repertoires in COVID-19. Study-level information: Italy, Spain and the United States were the sources of the convalescent and acute COVID-19 samples. Sources were T cells, B-cell-depleted T cells, or PBMCs; the material itself was cDNA or gDNA.

Original methodology: Estimates of nucleated cell counts were drawn from the amplification of reference gene primers. The method was immunoSEQ multiplex PCR; TCRdb's version includes in-frame clones alone and lacks a portion of them. V and J calls and clone size are given by that table; D and trimming were obtained from the DNA. The sample consists of roughly 66,000 clones, less than 85% of them appearing once. V was clipped by 3 bases and J by 0 bases, with 8 bases between them. CDR1 SNHLY and CDR2 FYNNEI come from the germline V gene. The CDR3 length is 14 residues. This clone was seen once. The chain joins TRBV2 to TRBJ1-1; D uncertain. The sequence came from a man in his fifties or sixties with acute or convalescent COVID-19. The sequenced sample consisted of peripheral blood. CDR3 amino acids: CASSDVLMNTEAFF. The CDR3 nucleotides are TGTGCCAGCAGTGATGTACTCATGAACACTGAAGCTTTCTTT. Combining the CDR3 with reference TRBV2 and TRBJ1-1 gives the whole variable domain EPEVTQTPSHQVTQMGQEVILRCVPISNHLYFYWYRQILGQKVEFLVSFYNNEISEKSEIFDDQFSVERPDGSNFTLKIRSTKLEDSAMYFCASSDVLMNTEAFFGQGTRLTVV.